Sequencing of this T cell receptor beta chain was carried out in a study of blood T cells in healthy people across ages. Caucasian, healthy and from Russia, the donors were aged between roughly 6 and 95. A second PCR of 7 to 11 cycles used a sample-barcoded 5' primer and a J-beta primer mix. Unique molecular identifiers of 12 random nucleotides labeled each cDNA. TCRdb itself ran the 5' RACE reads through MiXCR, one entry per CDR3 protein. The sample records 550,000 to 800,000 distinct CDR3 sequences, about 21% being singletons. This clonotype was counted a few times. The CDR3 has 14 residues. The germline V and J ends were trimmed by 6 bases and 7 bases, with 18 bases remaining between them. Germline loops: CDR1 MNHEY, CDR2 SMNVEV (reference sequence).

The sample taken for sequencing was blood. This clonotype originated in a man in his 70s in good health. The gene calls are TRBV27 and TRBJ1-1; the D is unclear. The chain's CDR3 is CASRHSAAEGEAFF. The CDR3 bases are TGTGCCAGCAGACACAGTGCCGCGGAGGGTGAAGCTTTCTTT.